This TCR beta chain was found in a study of patients and donors after allogeneic stem cell transplantation. This clonotype has a handful of counts. Trimming pared 7 bases from V and 4 bases from J, leaving 10 bases between. Germline V gene lookup returns CDR1 SQVTM and CDR2 ANQGSEA. This CDR3 comprises 11 residues. MiXCR, applied by TCRdb to the RT-PCR reads, yields one record per CDR3 protein. The sample holds about 40,000 distinct CDR3 sequences, roughly 30% seen once. The TCR was taken from a human donor who was either an allogeneic HSCT recipient or a stem cell or donor lymphocyte infusion donor (not recorded which). It is not recorded whose cells these are; they may come from a transplant donor. The material sequenced was blood, either unsorted or a sorted T cell fraction (not recorded which). The V and J genes are TRBV29-1 and TRBJ1-1; a possible D gene is TRBD1 (6 bases). The CDR3 bases are TGCAGCGCACAGGGTATCACTGAAGCTTTCTTT. As protein: CSAQGITEAFF.